The 2 T cell receptor beta chains reported below all come from one sample, sequenced in a study of T cell responses to AZD1222 COVID-19 vaccine. Libraries were prepared by immunoSEQ multiplex PCR; TCRdb keeps only in-frame clonotypes and omits some of them. Among around 100,000 clones, 75% to 90% were seen once, and the ten largest hold roughly 20%. This specimen consisted of peripheral blood, obtained on day 0 of AZD1222 vaccination. These receptors came from an adult in good health.

The chain employs TRBV4-2 and TRBJ2-5; D is possibly TRBD2 (5 bases). V lost 4 bases and J lost 1, with 19 bases in between. CDR3 length equals 17 residues. The germline gives CDR1 LGHNA, CDR2 YNFKEQ. The CDR3 nucleotides read TGTGCCAGCAGCCGAGACTATGACTGGGGAGTCCAAGAGACCCAGTACTTC. Amino acids: CASSRDYDWGVQETQYF.

This clone came up once. This sequence joins TRBV25-1 and TRBJ1-5; TRBD1 is a possible D gene (5 bases). Germline V lookup: CDR1 MGHDK, CDR2 SYGVNS. The CDR3 length is 14 residues. V shed 3 bases and J shed 6 bases, with 12 bases lying between them. The CDR3 region has the DNA TGTGCCAGCAGTGAGTGGGGTGGGGGTCAGCCCCAGCATTTT. This codes for CASSEWGGGQPQHF.